This T cell receptor beta chain was sequenced for a study of Ad26.COV2.S vaccination and SARS-CoV-2 variants. Study results and caveats: Substantial breadth in spike-specific CD8+ and CD4+ T cell responses was reportedly seen after vaccination. Estimates derived from TCR breadth and depth analyses may have underestimated total T cell responses.

Sequencing used immunoSEQ multiplex PCR; TCRdb keeps in-frame clones, though not all of them. The sample yields about 250,000 clones, 70% to 90% seen once. A note on this clone: What it binds is not known.

Regarding treatment: approximately 18 received Ad26.COV2.S at low or high dose, single or two shots; 5 received placebo; per-sample allocation not given. Day 63 following the first vaccine or placebo injection was when the samples were taken. This vaccine is an Ad26 vector that expresses the Wuhan-strain SARS-CoV-2 spike. The V and J ends lost 5 bases and 6 bases respectively, with 16 bases between them. The CDR3 has 14 amino acids. Germline V lookup: CDR1 SEHNR, CDR2 FQNEAQ (reference sequence). The receptor was isolated from a person between 18 and 59 years old who received the Ad26.COV2.S COVID-19 vaccine or a placebo. Material: peripheral blood, obtained in a trial of Ad26.COV2.S vaccine versus placebo. The chain recombines TRBV7-9 with TRBJ1-2, with unresolved D. Here the CDR3 DNA reads TGTGCCAGCAGCCCCCCCCTCCGAAGGGATGGCTACACCTTC. Protein product: CASSPPLRRDGYTF.